The 5 T cell receptor beta chains below come from one sample, sequenced in a study of shared clonotypes between healthy human individuals. Libraries were prepared by immunoSEQ multiplex PCR; TCRdb keeps only in-frame clonotypes and omits some of them. Here the sample spans about 2 million clones, just under 95% being singletons. Naivety among CD8 cells was defined by CD45RO negativity and positive CCR7 selection, thereby excluding terminally differentiated effector memory CD45RA+ cells. Sequenced input: naive CD8+ T cells sorted from blood. The receptors stem from a man younger than 30 in good health.

J is TRBJ1-5 and V is TRBV2; D is unresolved. Germline V gene sequence: CDR1 SNHLY, CDR2 FYNNEI. The V end was cut by 9 bases, the J end by 1 base, with 7 bases between. This CDR3 comprises 12 residues. CDR3 protein: CASQHSNQPQHF. The CDR3 coding sequence is TGTGCCAGTCAACACAGCAATCAGCCCCAGCATTTT.

This clone was counted once. This chain joins TRBV4-1 and TRBJ1-3; 7 bases map to TRBD1. The CDR3 sequence is 18 residues long. Germline V gene lookup returns CDR1 MGHRA and CDR2 YSYEKL. Unmatched junction bases numbered 11, after V lost 1 base and J lost 2 bases. The CDR3 region is CASSQAATGYFPGNTIYF. Here the CDR3 DNA reads TGCGCCAGCAGCCAAGCTGCGACAGGGTATTTTCCTGGAAACACCATATATTTT.

V is TRBV10-3 and J is TRBJ1-1, with D uncertain. V was pared by 9 bases and J by 1 base, with 15 bases between. The length of the CDR3 is 14 residues. Germline values: CDR1 ENHRY, CDR2 SYGVKD. DNA for the CDR3: TGTGCCATTCTTGAGCCACTGAAGAACACTGAAGCTTTCTTT. Translation: CAILEPLKNTEAFF.

The chain joins TRBV28 to TRBJ1-1; D possibly corresponds to TRBD1 (6 bases). Germline-derived CDR1 and CDR2 are MDHEN and SYDVKM. V was cut by 5 bases and J by 1 base, with 11 bases left in between. The CDR3 sequence is 14 residues long. CDR3 residues: CASSPDSKNTEAFF. CDR3 DNA: TGTGCCAGCAGTCCGGACAGCAAGAACACTGAAGCTTTCTTT.

This rearrangement joins TRBV19 to TRBJ1-4; D uncertain. V gave up 5 bases and J gave up 0 bases, with 13 bases separating them. The CDR3 extends over 16 amino acids. CDR1 and CDR2 from the germline V gene are LNHDA and SQIVND (reference sequence). The CDR3 DNA is TGTGCCAGTAGTCTGCCGAGGTCTGCAACTAATGAAAAACTGTTTTTT. This codes for CASSLPRSATNEKLFF.